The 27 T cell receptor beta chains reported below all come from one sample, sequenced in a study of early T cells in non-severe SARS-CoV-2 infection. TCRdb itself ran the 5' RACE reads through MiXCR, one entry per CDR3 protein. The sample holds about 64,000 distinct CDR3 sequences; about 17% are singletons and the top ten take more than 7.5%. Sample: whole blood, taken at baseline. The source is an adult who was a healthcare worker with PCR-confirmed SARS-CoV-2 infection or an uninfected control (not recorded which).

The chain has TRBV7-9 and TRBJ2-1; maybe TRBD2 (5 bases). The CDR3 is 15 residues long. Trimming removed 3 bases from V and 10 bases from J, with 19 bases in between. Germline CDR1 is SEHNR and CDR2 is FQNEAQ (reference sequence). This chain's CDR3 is CASSLRQAVRSEQFF. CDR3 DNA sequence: TGTGCCAGCAGCTTGCGTCAAGCGGTAAGATCCGAGCAGTTCTTC.

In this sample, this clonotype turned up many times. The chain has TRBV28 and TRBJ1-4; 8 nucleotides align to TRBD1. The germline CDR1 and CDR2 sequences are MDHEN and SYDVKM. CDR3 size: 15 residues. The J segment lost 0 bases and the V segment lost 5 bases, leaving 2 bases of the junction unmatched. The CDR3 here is CASSKQGATNEKLFF. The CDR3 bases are TGTGCCAGCAGTAAACAGGGGGCAACTAATGAAAAACTGTTTTTT.

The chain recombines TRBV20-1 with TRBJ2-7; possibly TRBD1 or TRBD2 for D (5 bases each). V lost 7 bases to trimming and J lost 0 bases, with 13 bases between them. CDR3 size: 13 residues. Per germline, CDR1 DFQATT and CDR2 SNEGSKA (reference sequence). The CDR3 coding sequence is TGCAGTGTAGGGACGGTGAGCTCCTACGAGCAGTACTTC. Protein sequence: CSVGTVSSYEQYF.

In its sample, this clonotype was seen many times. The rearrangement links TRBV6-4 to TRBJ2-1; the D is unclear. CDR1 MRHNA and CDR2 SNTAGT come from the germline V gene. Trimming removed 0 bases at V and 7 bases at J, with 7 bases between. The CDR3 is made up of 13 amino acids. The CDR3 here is CASSDSILNEQFF. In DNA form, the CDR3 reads TGTGCCAGCAGTGACTCGATCTTAAATGAGCAGTTCTTC.

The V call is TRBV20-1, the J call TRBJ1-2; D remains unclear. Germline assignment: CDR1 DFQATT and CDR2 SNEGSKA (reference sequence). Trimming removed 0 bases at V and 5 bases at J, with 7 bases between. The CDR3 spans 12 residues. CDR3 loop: CSARDYPYGYTF. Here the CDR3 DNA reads TGCAGTGCTAGAGACTACCCATATGGCTACACCTTC.

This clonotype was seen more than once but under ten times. The CDR3 sequence: CASSLDGETQYF. Written as DNA, the CDR3 is TGTGCCAGCAGCTTGGACGGAGAGACCCAGTACTTC. The chain links TRBV5-4 to TRBJ2-5; no definite D call. Per germline, CDR1 SGHNT and CDR2 YYREEE (reference sequence). V was trimmed by 0 bases and J by 4 bases, leaving 4 bases between them. This CDR3 comprises 12 residues. Variable domain in full (rest from reference TRBV5-4 and TRBJ2-5): ETGVTQSPTHLIKTRGQQVTLRCSSQSGHNTVSWYQQALGQGPQFIFQYYREEENGRGNFPPRFSGLQFPNYSSELNVNALELDDSALYLCASSLDGETQYFGPGTRLLVL.

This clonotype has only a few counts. CDR3 nucleotides: TGTGCCAGTAGGCCGACAGGGCCGAGGCCCCAGCATTTT. This codes for CASRPTGPRPQHF. The chain has TRBV19 and TRBJ1-5, with 7 nucleotides matching TRBD1. The ends lost 6 bases at V and 9 bases at J; junction bases unmatched: 8. The CDR3 is 13 residues long. Germline-derived CDR1 and CDR2 are LNHDA and SQIVND (reference sequence). The full variable domain, completed using reference TRBV19 and TRBJ1-5, is DGGITQSPKYLFRKEGQNVTLSCEQNLNHDAMYWYRQDPGQGLRLIYYSQIVNDFQKGDIAEGYSVSREKKESFPLTVTSAQKNPTAFYLCASRPTGPRPQHFGDGTRLSIL.

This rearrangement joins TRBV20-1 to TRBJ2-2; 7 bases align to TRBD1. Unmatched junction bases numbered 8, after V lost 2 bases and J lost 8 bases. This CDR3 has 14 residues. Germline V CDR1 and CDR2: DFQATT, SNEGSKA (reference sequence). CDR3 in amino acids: CSARIPGQAGELFF. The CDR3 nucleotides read TGCAGTGCTAGAATCCCCGGACAGGCAGGGGAGCTGTTTTTT.

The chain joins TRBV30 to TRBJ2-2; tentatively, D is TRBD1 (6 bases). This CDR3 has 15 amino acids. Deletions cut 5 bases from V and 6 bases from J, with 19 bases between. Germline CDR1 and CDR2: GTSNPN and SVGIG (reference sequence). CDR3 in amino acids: CAWAVNTGFSGELFF. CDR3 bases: TGTGCCTGGGCCGTTAACACAGGGTTCTCCGGGGAGCTGTTTTTT.

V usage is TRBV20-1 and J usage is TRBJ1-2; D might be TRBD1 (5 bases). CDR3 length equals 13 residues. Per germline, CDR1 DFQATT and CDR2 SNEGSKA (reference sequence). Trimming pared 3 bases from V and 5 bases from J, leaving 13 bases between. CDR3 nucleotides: TGCAGTGCTAGGGTTTCAGGGAGGTATGGCTACACCTTC. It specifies CSARVSGRYGYTF.

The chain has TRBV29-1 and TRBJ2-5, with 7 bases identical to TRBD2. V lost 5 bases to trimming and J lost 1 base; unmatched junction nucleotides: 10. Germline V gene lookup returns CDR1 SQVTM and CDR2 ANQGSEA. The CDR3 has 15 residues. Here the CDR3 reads CSVLAAGVLQETQYF. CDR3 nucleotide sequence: TGCAGCGTTCTGGCGGCGGGGGTCCTCCAAGAGACCCAGTACTTC.

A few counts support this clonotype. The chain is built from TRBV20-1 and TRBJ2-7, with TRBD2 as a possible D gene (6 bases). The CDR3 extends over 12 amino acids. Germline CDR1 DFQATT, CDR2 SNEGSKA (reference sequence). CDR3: CAAGLSSYEQYF. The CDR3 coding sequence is TGCGCGGCGGGACTTAGCTCCTACGAGCAGTACTTC.

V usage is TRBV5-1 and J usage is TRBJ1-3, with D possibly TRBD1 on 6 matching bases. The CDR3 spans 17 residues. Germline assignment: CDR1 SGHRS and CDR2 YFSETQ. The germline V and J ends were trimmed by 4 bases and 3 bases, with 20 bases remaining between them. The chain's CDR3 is CASSPSPGVAGGNTIYF. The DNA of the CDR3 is TGCGCCAGCAGCCCATCCCCAGGGGTAGCGGGTGGAAACACCATATATTTT.

CDR3 sequence: CSARLAGGPGEQYF. As DNA, the CDR3 is TGCAGTGCTAGACTAGCGGGAGGTCCTGGCGAGCAGTACTTC. The chain recombines TRBV20-1 with TRBJ2-7; TRBD2 matches at 11 bases. Germline loops: CDR1 DFQATT, CDR2 SNEGSKA (reference sequence). After removal of 2 bases from V and 6 bases from J, the junction contained 6 bases not matched to a gene. The CDR3 length is 14 residues.

For the CDR3, the DNA is TGTGCCAGCAGTAATCCTCTGGGGACCCCTGAGGACTACGAGCAGTACTTC. Translating it yields CASSNPLGTPEDYEQYF. The genes are TRBV7-6 and TRBJ2-7; D may be TRBD1 or TRBD2 (5 bases each). V lost 6 bases to trimming and J lost 3 bases, with 24 bases between them. CDR1 is SGHVS and CDR2 is FNYEAQ in the germline V gene. This CDR3 comprises 17 residues.

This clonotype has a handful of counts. The CDR3 DNA reads TGTGCCAGCAGCAACTTAGACAGGGTAAACACTGAAGCTTTCTTT. It translates to CASSNLDRVNTEAFF. J is TRBJ1-1 and V is TRBV9, with TRBD1 matching over 7 bases. V trimming: 4 bases; J trimming: 2 bases; junction bases outside the gene matches: 8. Germline-derived CDR1 and CDR2 are SGDLS and YYNGEE. This CDR3 region has 15 residues.

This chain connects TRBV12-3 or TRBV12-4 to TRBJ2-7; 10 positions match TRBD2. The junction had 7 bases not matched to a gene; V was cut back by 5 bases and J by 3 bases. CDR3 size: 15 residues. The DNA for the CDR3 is TGTGCCAGCAGTCACGGACTAGCGGAAAGCTACGAGCAGTACTTC. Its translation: CASSHGLAESYEQYF.

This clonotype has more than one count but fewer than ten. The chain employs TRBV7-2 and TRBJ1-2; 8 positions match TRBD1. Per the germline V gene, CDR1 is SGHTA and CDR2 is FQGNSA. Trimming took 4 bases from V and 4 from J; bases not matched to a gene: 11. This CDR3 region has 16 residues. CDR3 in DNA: TGTGCCAGCAGCTATGACAGGGGAATAGTAAGCTATGGCTACACCTTC. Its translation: CASSYDRGIVSYGYTF.

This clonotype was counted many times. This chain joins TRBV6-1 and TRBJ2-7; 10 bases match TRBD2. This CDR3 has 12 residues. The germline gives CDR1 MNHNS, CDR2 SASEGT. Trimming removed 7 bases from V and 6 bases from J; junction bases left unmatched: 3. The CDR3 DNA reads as TGTGCCAGCAAACCTAGCGGGAGCGAGCAGTACTTC. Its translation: CASKPSGSEQYF.

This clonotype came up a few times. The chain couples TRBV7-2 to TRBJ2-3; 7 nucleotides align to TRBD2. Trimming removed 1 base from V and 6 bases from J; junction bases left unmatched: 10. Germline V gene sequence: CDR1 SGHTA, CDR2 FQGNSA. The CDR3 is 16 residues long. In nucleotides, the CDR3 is TGTGCCAGCAGCTTAGTGCCCCCTCCCGGGGGGGATACGCAGTATTTT. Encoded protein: CASSLVPPPGGDTQYF.

The CDR3 region has the DNA TGTGCCAGCAGTACGACAGGCTACGAGCAGTACTTC. Encoded protein: CASSTTGYEQYF. V gene TRBV27 combines with J gene TRBJ2-7; tentative D call: TRBD1 (6 bases). The CDR3 totals 12 residues. The V and J ends lost 5 bases and 3 bases respectively, with 8 bases between them. Per germline, CDR1 MNHEY and CDR2 SMNVEV (reference sequence).

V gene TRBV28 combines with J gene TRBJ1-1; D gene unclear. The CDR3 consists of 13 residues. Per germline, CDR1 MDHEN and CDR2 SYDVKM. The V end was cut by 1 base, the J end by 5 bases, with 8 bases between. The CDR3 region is CASSLFRQTEAFF. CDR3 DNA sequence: TGTGCCAGCAGTTTATTTAGGCAAACTGAAGCTTTCTTT.

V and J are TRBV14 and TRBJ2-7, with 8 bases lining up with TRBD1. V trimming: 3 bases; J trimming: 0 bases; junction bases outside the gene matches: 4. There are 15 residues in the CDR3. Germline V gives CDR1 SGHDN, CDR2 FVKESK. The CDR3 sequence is CASSHQTGASYEQYF. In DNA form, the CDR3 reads TGTGCCAGCAGCCACCAGACAGGGGCCTCCTACGAGCAGTACTTC.

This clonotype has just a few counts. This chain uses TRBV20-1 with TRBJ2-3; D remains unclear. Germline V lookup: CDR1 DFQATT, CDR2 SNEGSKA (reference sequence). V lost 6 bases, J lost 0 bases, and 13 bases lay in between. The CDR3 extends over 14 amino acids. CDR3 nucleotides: TGCAGTGCCACTGAGTTCTCTAGCACAGATACGCAGTATTTT. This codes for CSATEFSSTDTQYF.

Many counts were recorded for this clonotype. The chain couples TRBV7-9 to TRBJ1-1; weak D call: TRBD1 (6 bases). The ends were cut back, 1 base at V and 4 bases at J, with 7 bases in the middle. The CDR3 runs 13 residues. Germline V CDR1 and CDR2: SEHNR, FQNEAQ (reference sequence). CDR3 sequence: CASSLEGGTEAFF. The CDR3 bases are TGTGCCAGCAGCTTAGAGGGGGGCACTGAAGCTTTCTTT.

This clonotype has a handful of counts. The CDR3 nucleotides read TGCAGTGCTAGAGATTTGCGGGGTAATGAGCAGTTCTTC. It encodes CSARDLRGNEQFF. The V call is TRBV20-1, the J call TRBJ2-1; tentatively, D is TRBD2 (6 bases). This CDR3 has 13 residues. CDR1 and CDR2 from the germline V gene are DFQATT and SNEGSKA (reference sequence). Trimming took 0 bases from V and 7 from J, leaving 10 bases between them.

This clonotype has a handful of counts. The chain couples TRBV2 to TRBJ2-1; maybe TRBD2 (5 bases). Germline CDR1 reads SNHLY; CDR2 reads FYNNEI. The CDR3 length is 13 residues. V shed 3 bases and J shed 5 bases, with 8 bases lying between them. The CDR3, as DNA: TGTGCCAGCAGTGAGGGGAGAGACAATGAGCAGTTCTTC. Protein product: CASSEGRDNEQFF.